Following are 13 T cell receptor beta chains from one sample sequenced in a study of OX40 agonist ivuxolimab in advanced cancers. Profiled with immunoSEQ multiplex PCR; TCRdb holds only in-frame clones, not every one. The table includes about 48,000 clones, 89% detected once. The source material was CD4+ or CD8+ T cells sorted from blood, sampled in a trial of the OX40 agonist ivuxolimab. The receptors come from an adult with an advanced solid tumor such as melanoma, head and neck, liver or kidney cancer.

The V and J genes are TRBV5-1 and TRBJ2-1, with TRBD2 matching 11 bases. J lost 6 bases, V lost 4 bases, and 6 bases had no gene match. The CDR3 extends over 15 amino acids. CDR1 and CDR2 (germline): SGHRS, YFSETQ. CDR3 in amino acids: CASSIPGTSGNEQFF. The CDR3 bases are TGCGCCAGCAGCATTCCCGGGACTAGCGGCAATGAGCAGTTCTTC.

J is TRBJ1-5 and V is TRBV9; D not certain. V gave up 0 bases and J gave up 6 bases, with 4 bases separating them. The CDR3 is 12 residues long. The V gene's germline CDR1 is SGDLS and CDR2 YYNGEE. CDR3 nucleotides: TGTGCCAGCAGCGTAGACGGTCAGCCCCAGCATTTT. It is translated as CASSVDGQPQHF. The full variable domain, rest sourced from reference TRBV9 and TRBJ1-5, is DSGVTQTPKHLITATGQRVTLRCSPRSGDLSVYWYQQSLDQGLQFLIQYYNGEERAKGNILERFSAQQFPDLHSELNLSSLELGDSALYFCASSVDGQPQHFGDGTRLSIL.

The chain recombines TRBV5-1 with TRBJ2-1, with 8 positions matching TRBD2. The ends lost 4 bases at V and 2 bases at J; junction bases unmatched: 14. Germline assignment: CDR1 SGHRS and CDR2 YFSETQ. CDR3 length: 18 amino acids. This chain's CDR3 is CASSLSGPGLVTYNEQFF. CDR3 nucleotide sequence: TGCGCCAGCAGCCTATCCGGGCCGGGACTAGTCACCTACAATGAGCAGTTCTTC.

The chain couples TRBV28 to TRBJ2-7, with 7 positions matching TRBD1. This CDR3 spans 12 amino acids. In germline, CDR1 is MDHEN, CDR2 SYDVKM. V lost 2 bases to trimming and J lost 5 bases; unmatched junction nucleotides: 0. The CDR3 region is CASSLDRDEQYF. For the CDR3, the DNA is TGTGCCAGCAGTTTAGACAGGGACGAGCAGTACTTC. Variable domain in full (rest from reference TRBV28 and TRBJ2-7): DVKVTQSSRYLVKRTGEKVFLECVQDMDHENMFWYRQDPGLGLRLIYFSYDVKMKEKGDIPEGYSVSREKKERFSLILESASTNQTSMYLCASSLDRDEQYFGPGTRLTVT.

The chain combines TRBV5-6 with TRBJ2-3; D gene ambiguous. Germline CDR1 is SGHDT and CDR2 is YYEEEE. V lost 4 bases and J lost 0, with 6 bases in between. This CDR3 is built from 13 residues. The CDR3 protein is CASSEDSTDTQYF. In nucleotides, the CDR3 is TGTGCCAGCAGCGAGGACAGCACAGATACGCAGTATTTT.

The chain joins TRBV5-5 to TRBJ2-3, with a tentative D call TRBD2 (6 bases). Trimming took 2 bases from V and 1 from J, leaving 14 bases between them. This CDR3 region has 16 residues. Germline V gives CDR1 SGHKS, CDR2 YYEKEE (reference sequence). CDR3 in amino acids: CASSLTPGEGTDTQYF. CDR3 in DNA: TGTGCCAGCAGCTTAACCCCCGGGGAGGGCACAGATACGCAGTATTTT.

This chain links TRBV28 with TRBJ2-5; 9 nucleotides agree with TRBD1. The CDR3 covers 14 residues. Germline loops: CDR1 MDHEN, CDR2 SYDVKM. V lost 1 base, J lost 5 bases, and 2 bases stayed unmatched. This chain's CDR3 is CASSLSDRGETQYF. For the CDR3, the DNA is TGTGCCAGCAGTTTATCGGACAGGGGTGAGACCCAGTACTTC.

In its sample, this clone was seen once. This chain links TRBV7-6 with TRBJ2-7, with TRBD1 matching over 9 bases. There are 16 residues in the CDR3. Germline V lookup: CDR1 SGHVS, CDR2 FNYEAQ. V lost 4 bases, J lost 0 bases, and 7 bases stayed unmatched. The CDR3: CASSSPKGQGSYEQYF. The CDR3 DNA sequence: TGTGCCAGCAGCTCGCCTAAGGGACAGGGCTCCTACGAGCAGTACTTC.

The chain combines TRBV30 with TRBJ1-4; D gene uncertain. CDR1 GTSNPN and CDR2 SVGIG come from the germline V gene (reference sequence). The CDR3 loop spans 13 amino acids. Trimming shortened V by 3 bases and J by 4 bases, and 9 bases separated the two germline ends. This CDR3 reads CAWSLVGNEKLFF. In DNA form, the CDR3 reads TGTGCCTGGAGCTTGGTCGGTAATGAAAAACTGTTTTTT.

The chain links TRBV5-6 to TRBJ2-3, with D hard to call. The V gene's germline CDR1 is SGHDT and CDR2 YYEEEE. The CDR3 has 13 amino acids. Trimming took 0 bases from V and 3 from J, leaving 5 bases between them. The CDR3 DNA is TGTGCCAGCAGCTTGGGACGGACAGATACGCAGTATTTT. This sequence encodes CASSLGRTDTQYF.

This chain joins TRBV28 and TRBJ1-1; D ambiguous. The germline gives CDR1 MDHEN, CDR2 SYDVKM. The CDR3 contains 16 residues. V lost 1 base and J lost 7, with 19 bases in between. The CDR3 DNA sequence: TGTGCCAGCAGTTTATTAAACAGACACCCCGCGGGTGAAGCTTTCTTT. It is translated as CASSLLNRHPAGEAFF.

The CDR3 DNA is TGCGCCAGCAGCCAAGAGGGGCGAAGGACAGATACGCAGTATTTT. Translating it yields CASSQEGRRTDTQYF. The chain couples TRBV4-1 to TRBJ2-3, with D possibly being TRBD1 (5 bases). Per germline, CDR1 MGHRA and CDR2 YSYEKL. This CDR3 contains 15 residues. Trimming took 0 bases from V and 3 from J, leaving 10 bases between them.

The rearrangement uses TRBV9 and TRBJ2-1; D may be TRBD1 or TRBD2 (6 bases each). V was clipped by 3 bases and J by 0 bases, with 16 bases between them. The V gene's germline CDR1 is SGDLS and CDR2 YYNGEE. This CDR3 contains 17 residues. CDR3 coding DNA: TGTGCCAGCAGCGGACTAGGGACACGTAGCTCCTACAATGAGCAGTTCTTC. It yields the protein CASSGLGTRSSYNEQFF.